The 22 T cell receptor beta chains below come from one sample, sequenced in a study of blood T cell repertoires in COVID-19. The protocol was immunoSEQ multiplex PCR, while the TCRdb copy is restricted to in-frame clones and leaves out a portion. Seen here are around 300,000 clones, about 89% observed once, and the top ten hold about 2.7%. Sequencing used PBMCs or T cells enriched from blood (not recorded which). These receptors came from a woman aged 18-30 years who had recovered from COVID-19.

The rearrangement links TRBV9 to TRBJ2-5, with 11 bases that match TRBD2. Germline CDR1 SGDLS, CDR2 YYNGEE. J lost 3 bases, V lost 5 bases, and 18 bases had no gene match. The CDR3 totals 19 residues. CDR3 in amino acids: CASSLPTSGREGLKETQYF. The CDR3 nucleotides read TGTGCCAGCAGTCTTCCTACTAGCGGGAGAGAGGGTTTGAAAGAGACCCAGTACTTC.

The V and J genes are TRBV5-1 and TRBJ2-1; D might be TRBD2 (5 bases). Germline V gene data show CDR1 as SGHRS and CDR2 as YFSETQ. V lost 2 bases, J lost 0 bases, and 15 bases lay in between. The CDR3 covers 17 residues. CDR3 protein: CASSFVRGGSSYNEQFF. DNA for the CDR3: TGCGCCAGCAGCTTTGTCCGGGGTGGGTCCTCCTACAATGAGCAGTTCTTC. Variable domain in full (rest from reference TRBV5-1 and TRBJ2-1): KAGVTQTPRYLIKTRGQQVTLSCSPISGHRSVSWYQQTPGQGLQFLFEYFSETQRNKGNFPGRFSGRQFSNSRSEMNVSTLELGDSALYLCASSFVRGGSSYNEQFFGPGTRLTVL.

This chain links TRBV3-1 (or the pseudogene TRBV3-2) with TRBJ2-4, with 8 nucleotides matching TRBD2. The CDR3 sequence is 15 residues long. Germline lookup yields CDR1 LGHDT and CDR2 YNNKEL (reference sequence). The J segment lost 1 base and the V segment lost 6 bases, leaving 5 bases of the junction unmatched. This CDR3 reads CASRALADAKNIQYF. Here the CDR3 DNA reads TGTGCCAGCAGGGCACTAGCGGACGCCAAAAACATTCAGTACTTC.

The J gene is TRBJ2-1, the V gene TRBV11-3; 8 bases match TRBD2. V trimming: 4 bases; J trimming: 5 bases; junction bases outside the gene matches: 10. The V gene's germline CDR1 is SGHNT and CDR2 YENEEA. CDR3 length: 16 amino acids. Here the CDR3 reads CASSSPGVAGHNEQFF. CDR3 DNA: TGTGCCAGCAGCTCCCCTGGGGTAGCGGGACACAATGAGCAGTTCTTC.

This clone came up a few times. Different DNA sequences within this sample yield the same CDR3. This chain joins TRBV20-1 and TRBJ2-7; D possibly corresponds to TRBD1 (6 bases). The V gene lost 3 bases and the J gene lost 3 bases, with 6 bases spanning the gap. Germline CDR1 and CDR2: DFQATT and SNEGSKA (reference sequence). The CDR3 extends over 11 amino acids. CDR3: CSARDSYEQYF. The DNA of the CDR3 is TGCAGTGCTAGGGACAGCTACGAGCAGTACTTC.

The CDR3 loop reads CASSPLGRGYQETQYF. Written as DNA, the CDR3 is TGTGCCAGCTCACCACTGGGTCGGGGGTACCAAGAGACCCAGTACTTC. The J gene is TRBJ2-5, the V gene TRBV18; TRBD2 is a possible D gene (6 bases). The germline CDR1 and CDR2 sequences are KGHSH and LQKENI. This CDR3 contains 16 residues. V was shortened by 1 base and J by 0 bases, with 12 bases between the two germline ends.

There are many counts of this clone. The CDR3 is CASSEQGNTYNEQFF. The CDR3 region has the DNA TGTGCCAGCAGCGAACAGGGGAACACCTACAATGAGCAGTTCTTC. The gene calls are TRBV5-8 and TRBJ2-1; 7 nucleotides agree with TRBD1. CDR1 and CDR2 from the germline V gene are SGHTS and YDEGEE. The CDR3 contains 15 residues. V shed 4 bases, J shed 2 bases, and the junction held 6 bases outside the gene matches. The complete variable domain, with remaining parts taken from reference TRBV5-8 and TRBJ2-1, reads EAGVTQSPTHLIKTRGQQATLRCSPISGHTSVYWYQQALGLGLQFLLWYDEGEERNRGNFPPRFSGRQFPNYSSELNVNALELEDSALYLCASSEQGNTYNEQFFGPGTRLTVL.

This clone occurred once. The chain combines TRBV10-3 with TRBJ2-3; 16 nucleotides agree with TRBD2. There are 17 residues in the CDR3. Trimming at V came to 5 bases and at J to 3 bases, leaving 5 bases not matched to a gene. Germline lookup yields CDR1 ENHRY and CDR2 SYGVKD. DNA for the CDR3: TGTGCCATCAGTTCCGGGACTAGCGGGGGGGGGACAGATACGCAGTATTTT. Translating gives CAISSGTSGGGTDTQYF.

The rearrangement joins TRBV3-1 (or the pseudogene TRBV3-2) to TRBJ2-3; D is perhaps TRBD2 (6 bases). CDR1 is LGHDT, CDR2 YNNKEL, per germline (reference sequence). The CDR3 covers 14 residues. Trimming left V 1 base short and J 8 bases short, with 13 bases between. The CDR3: CASSQALRGGTQYF. The CDR3 DNA is TGTGCCAGCAGCCAAGCTCTGAGGGGAGGTACGCAGTATTTT.

The J gene is TRBJ2-1, the V gene TRBV21-1; no check of the table's D call, TRBD2, against the DNA was made. TRBV21-1 is recorded as a pseudogene. The CDR3 has 14 amino acids. The CDR3 sequence is CARDTGTSGHEQFF. The CDR3 DNA sequence: TGTGCCAGGGACACCGGGACTAGCGGTCATGAGCAGTTCTTC.

The chain recombines TRBV9 with TRBJ2-7, with 10 bases fitting TRBD1. V gave up 0 bases and J gave up 3 bases; unmatched junction bases: 9. The length of the CDR3 is 17 residues. Germline loops: CDR1 SGDLS, CDR2 YYNGEE. The CDR3: CASSVDGDRGIVYEQYF. In nucleotides, the CDR3 is TGTGCCAGCAGCGTAGATGGGGACAGGGGAATCGTCTACGAGCAGTACTTC.

The chain has TRBV23-1 and TRBJ2-1; possible D gene TRBD2, 5 bases. TRBV23-1 is an ORF, and what it does is uncertain. The CDR3 runs to 14 residues. The germline V and J ends were trimmed by 4 bases and 4 bases, with 11 bases remaining between them. The CDR3: CASSRPGKYNEQFF. The CDR3 region has the DNA TGCGCCAGCAGTCGGCCGGGGAAGTACAATGAGCAGTTCTTC.

This clone occurred once. The rearrangement uses TRBV28 and TRBJ2-2, with D perhaps TRBD1 (6 bases). Germline V lookup: CDR1 MDHEN, CDR2 SYDVKM. This CDR3 region has 16 residues. Deletions cut 5 bases from V and 2 bases from J, with 15 bases between. The CDR3 here is CASSTRWDTNTGELFF. CDR3 DNA sequence: TGTGCCAGCAGTACCCGTTGGGACACCAACACCGGGGAGCTGTTTTTT.

The V and J genes are TRBV19 and TRBJ2-1; TRBD1 agrees at 8 bases. The trim removed 3 bases at V and 4 bases at J, leaving 5 bases unmatched. Germline values: CDR1 LNHDA, CDR2 SQIVND (reference sequence). CDR3 size: 15 residues. CDR3 nucleotide sequence: TGTGCCAGTAGTATCGGACAGGGCGAGTACAATGAGCAGTTCTTC. Translation: CASSIGQGEYNEQFF.

The V and J genes are TRBV6-1 and TRBJ2-1; D is perhaps TRBD1 (5 bases). CDR3 length: 14 residues. Trimming removed 3 bases from V and 4 bases from J, with 10 bases in between. The germline gives CDR1 MNHNS, CDR2 SASEGT. The CDR3 loop reads CASSESTDYNEQFF. In nucleotides, the CDR3 is TGTGCCAGCAGTGAGTCGACAGATTACAATGAGCAGTTCTTC.

V gene TRBV27 combines with J gene TRBJ2-1; D uncertain. The germline V gene has CDR1 MNHEY and CDR2 SMNVEV (reference sequence). The CDR3 covers 13 residues. Trimming shortened V by 5 bases and J by 6 bases, and 11 bases separated the two germline ends. The CDR3 loop reads CASSRPLSNEQFF. For the CDR3, the DNA is TGTGCCAGCAGTCGTCCCCTAAGCAATGAGCAGTTCTTC.

V gene TRBV7-2 combines with J gene TRBJ2-1; 10 bases agree with TRBD2. The germline gives CDR1 SGHTA, CDR2 FQGNSA. CDR3 length: 15 amino acids. The V segment lost 1 base and the J segment 6 bases; nucleotides outside the gene matches: 3. In DNA, the CDR3 is TGTGCCAGCAGCTTAGGAGCGGGGGGGTCCAATGAGCAGTTCTTC. Amino acid sequence: CASSLGAGGSNEQFF.

This chain's CDR3 is CASEGANYGYTF. DNA for the CDR3: TGTGCTAGCGAGGGAGCTAACTATGGCTACACCTTC. The gene calls are TRBV12-5 and TRBJ1-2, with unresolved D. The CDR3 length is 12 residues. Trimming took 9 bases from V and 0 from J, leaving 8 bases between them. Germline V lookup: CDR1 LGHNT, CDR2 FRNRAP.

The chain links TRBV18 to TRBJ1-1; D call uncertain. Germline values: CDR1 KGHSH, CDR2 LQKENI. Trimming left V 3 bases short and J 5 bases short, with 13 bases between. The CDR3 contains 14 residues. In DNA, the CDR3 is TGTGCCAGCTCACCTCCACGGGTGGAGACTGAAGCTTTCTTT. As protein: CASSPPRVETEAFF.

V usage is TRBV12-5 and J usage is TRBJ1-2; 8 nucleotides agree with TRBD1. CDR1 and CDR2 from the germline V gene are LGHNT and FRNRAP. The J segment lost 6 bases and the V segment lost 5 bases, leaving 5 bases of the junction unmatched. This CDR3 has 13 residues. CDR3 sequence (DNA): TGTGCTAGTGGTCTGACAGGGGTTGATGGCTACACCTTC. It translates to CASGLTGVDGYTF.

This chain joins TRBV11-2 and TRBJ1-2, with no clear D. Deletions cut 0 bases from V and 0 bases from J, with 8 bases between. The CDR3 is 15 amino acids. Looked up from germline, CDR1 is SGHAT and CDR2 is FQNNGV. CDR3 region: CASSLDLAANYGYTF. CDR3 nucleotides: TGTGCCAGCAGCTTAGATTTGGCAGCTAACTATGGCTACACCTTC.

The chain carries TRBV6-1 and TRBJ1-1, with no clear D. Trimming removed 3 bases at V and 3 bases at J, with 11 bases between. Per germline, CDR1 MNHNS and CDR2 SASEGT. This CDR3 region has 14 residues. DNA of the CDR3: TGTGCCAGCAGTGAGTTGAACAGTTACACTGAAGCTTTCTTT. Translation gives CASSELNSYTEAFF.